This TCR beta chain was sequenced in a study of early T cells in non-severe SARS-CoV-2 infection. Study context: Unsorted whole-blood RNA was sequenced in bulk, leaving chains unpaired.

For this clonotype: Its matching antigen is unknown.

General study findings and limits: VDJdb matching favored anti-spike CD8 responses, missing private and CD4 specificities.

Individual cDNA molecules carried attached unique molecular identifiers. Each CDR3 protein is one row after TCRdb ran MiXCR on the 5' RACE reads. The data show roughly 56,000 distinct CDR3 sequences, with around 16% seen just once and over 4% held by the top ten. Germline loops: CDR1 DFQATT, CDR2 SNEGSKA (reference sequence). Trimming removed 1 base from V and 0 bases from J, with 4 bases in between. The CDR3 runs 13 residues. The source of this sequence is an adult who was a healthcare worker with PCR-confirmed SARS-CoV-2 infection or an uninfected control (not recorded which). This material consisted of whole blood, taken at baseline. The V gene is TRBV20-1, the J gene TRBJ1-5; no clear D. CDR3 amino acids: CSARVGSNQPQHF. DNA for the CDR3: TGCAGTGCTAGAGTTGGTAGCAATCAGCCCCAGCATTTT.